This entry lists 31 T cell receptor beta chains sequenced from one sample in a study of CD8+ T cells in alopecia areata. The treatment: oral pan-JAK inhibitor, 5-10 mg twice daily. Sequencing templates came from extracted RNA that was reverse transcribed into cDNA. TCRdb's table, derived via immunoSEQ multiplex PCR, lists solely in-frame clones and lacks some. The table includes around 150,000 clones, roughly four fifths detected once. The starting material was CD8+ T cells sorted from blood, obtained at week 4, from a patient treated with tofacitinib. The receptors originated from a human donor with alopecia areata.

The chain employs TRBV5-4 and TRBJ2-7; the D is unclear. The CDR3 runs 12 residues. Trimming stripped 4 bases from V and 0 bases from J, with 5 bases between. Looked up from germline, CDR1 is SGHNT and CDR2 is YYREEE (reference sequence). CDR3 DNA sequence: TGTGCCAGCAGCGCGAGCTCCTACGAGCAGTACTTC. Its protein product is CASSASSYEQYF.

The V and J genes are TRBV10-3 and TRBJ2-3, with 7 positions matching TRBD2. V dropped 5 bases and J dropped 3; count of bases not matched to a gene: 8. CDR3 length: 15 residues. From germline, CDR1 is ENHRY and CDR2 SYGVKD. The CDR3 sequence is CAISTGEGLTDTQYF. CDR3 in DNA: TGTGCCATCAGTACTGGGGAGGGGCTGACAGATACGCAGTATTTT.

CDR3 sequence: CASRGLAVLGFYNEQFF. In DNA, the CDR3 is TGTGCCAGCAGGGGACTAGCGGTCTTAGGATTCTACAATGAGCAGTTCTTC. The rearrangement joins TRBV2 to TRBJ2-1; TRBD2 agrees at 11 bases. V trimming: 6 bases; J trimming: 3 bases; junction bases outside the gene matches: 10. CDR1 and CDR2 (germline): SNHLY, FYNNEI. This CDR3 region has 17 residues. The variable domain in full, completed from reference TRBV2 and TRBJ2-1, reads EPEVTQTPSHQVTQMGQEVILRCVPISNHLYFYWYRQILGQKVEFLVSFYNNEISEKSEIFDDQFSVERPDGSNFTLKIRSTKLEDSAMYFCASRGLAVLGFYNEQFFGPGTRLTVL.

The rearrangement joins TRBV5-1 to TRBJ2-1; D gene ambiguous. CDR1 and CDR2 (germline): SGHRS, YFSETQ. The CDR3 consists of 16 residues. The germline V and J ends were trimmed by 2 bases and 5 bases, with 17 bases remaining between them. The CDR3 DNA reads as TGCGCCAGCAGCTTTGAGTGGGTCTCGTCGGACAATGAGCAGTTCTTC. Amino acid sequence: CASSFEWVSSDNEQFF.

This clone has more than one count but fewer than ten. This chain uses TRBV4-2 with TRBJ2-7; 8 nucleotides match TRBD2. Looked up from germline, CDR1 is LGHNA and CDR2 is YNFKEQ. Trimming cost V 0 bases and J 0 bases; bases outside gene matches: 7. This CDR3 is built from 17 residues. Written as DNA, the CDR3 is TGTGCCAGCAGCCAAGAGTCAGGGGCGGGGGGCTCCTACGAGCAGTACTTC. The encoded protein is CASSQESGAGGSYEQYF.

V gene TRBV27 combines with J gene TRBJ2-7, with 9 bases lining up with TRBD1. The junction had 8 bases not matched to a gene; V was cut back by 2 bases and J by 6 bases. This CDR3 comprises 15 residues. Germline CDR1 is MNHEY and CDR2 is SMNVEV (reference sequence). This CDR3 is CASSLHPGTGIEQYF. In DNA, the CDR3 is TGTGCCAGCAGTTTACATCCCGGGACAGGGATCGAGCAGTACTTC.

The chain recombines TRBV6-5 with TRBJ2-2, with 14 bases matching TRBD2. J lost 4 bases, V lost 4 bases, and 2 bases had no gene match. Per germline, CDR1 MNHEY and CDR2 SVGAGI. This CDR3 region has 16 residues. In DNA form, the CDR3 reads TGTGCCAGCAGTTGGACTAGCGGGGGGCTCACCGGGGAGCTGTTTTTT. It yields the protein CASSWTSGGLTGELFF.

The CDR3 DNA sequence: TGTGCCAGCAGTTTCAGGGGTTTGGACACTGAAGCTTTCTTT. It translates to CASSFRGLDTEAFF. This chain connects TRBV27 to TRBJ1-1; tentatively, D is TRBD1 (6 bases). Germline loops: CDR1 MNHEY, CDR2 SMNVEV (reference sequence). Between the trimmed V and J ends, which lost 3 bases and 3 bases, there was a span of 11 bases. This CDR3 contains 14 residues.

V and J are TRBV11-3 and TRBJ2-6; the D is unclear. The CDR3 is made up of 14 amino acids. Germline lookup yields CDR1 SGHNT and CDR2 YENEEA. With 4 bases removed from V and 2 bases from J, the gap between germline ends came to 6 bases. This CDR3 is CASSSRAGANVLTF. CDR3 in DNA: TGTGCCAGCAGCTCTAGAGCTGGGGCCAACGTCCTGACTTTC.

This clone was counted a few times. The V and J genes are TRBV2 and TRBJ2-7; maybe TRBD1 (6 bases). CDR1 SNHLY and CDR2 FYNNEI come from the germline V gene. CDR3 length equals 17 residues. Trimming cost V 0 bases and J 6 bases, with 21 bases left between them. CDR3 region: CASSEAYPIVQGIEQYF. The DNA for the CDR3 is TGTGCCAGCAGTGAAGCGTATCCGATCGTACAGGGAATCGAGCAGTACTTC.

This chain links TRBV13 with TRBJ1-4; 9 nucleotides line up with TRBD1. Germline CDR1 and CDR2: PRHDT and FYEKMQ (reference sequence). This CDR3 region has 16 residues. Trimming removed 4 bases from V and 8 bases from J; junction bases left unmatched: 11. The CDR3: CASSSLQGASSEKLFF. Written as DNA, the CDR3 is TGTGCCAGCAGCTCTTTACAGGGGGCGAGTTCCGAAAAACTGTTTTTT.

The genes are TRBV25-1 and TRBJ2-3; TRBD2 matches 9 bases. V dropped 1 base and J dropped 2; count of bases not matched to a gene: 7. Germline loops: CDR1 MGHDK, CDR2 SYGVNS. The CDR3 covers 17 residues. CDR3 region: CASSELGAGGNTDTQYF. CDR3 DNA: TGTGCCAGCAGTGAATTAGGGGCGGGAGGGAACACAGATACGCAGTATTTT.

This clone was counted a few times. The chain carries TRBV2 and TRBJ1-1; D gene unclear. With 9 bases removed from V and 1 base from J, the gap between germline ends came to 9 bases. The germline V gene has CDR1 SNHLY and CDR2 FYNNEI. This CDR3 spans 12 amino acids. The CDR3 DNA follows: TGTGCCAGGGAGTCGGAGAACACTGAAGCTTTCTTT. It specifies CARESENTEAFF.

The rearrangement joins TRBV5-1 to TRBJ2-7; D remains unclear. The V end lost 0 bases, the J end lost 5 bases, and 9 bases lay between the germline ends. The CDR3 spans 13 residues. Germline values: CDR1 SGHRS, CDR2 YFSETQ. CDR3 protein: CASSLVGRDEQYF. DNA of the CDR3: TGCGCCAGCAGCTTGGTGGGAAGGGACGAGCAGTACTTC.

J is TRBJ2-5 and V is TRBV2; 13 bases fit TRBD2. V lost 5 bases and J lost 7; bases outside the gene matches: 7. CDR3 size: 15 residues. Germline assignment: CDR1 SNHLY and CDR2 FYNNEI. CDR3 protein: CASSPGLAGVPTQYF. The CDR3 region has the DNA TGTGCCAGCAGTCCCGGACTAGCGGGGGTACCGACCCAGTACTTC.

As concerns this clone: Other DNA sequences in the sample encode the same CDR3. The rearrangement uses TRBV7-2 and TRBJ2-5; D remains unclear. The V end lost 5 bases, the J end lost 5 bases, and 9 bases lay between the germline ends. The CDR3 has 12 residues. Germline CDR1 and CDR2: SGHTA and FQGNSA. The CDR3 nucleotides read TGTGCCAGCAGCCTTGGGTCGGAGACCCAGTACTTC. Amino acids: CASSLGSETQYF. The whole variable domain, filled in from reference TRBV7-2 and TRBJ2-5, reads GAGVSQSPSNKVTEKGKDVELRCDPISGHTALYWYRQSLGQGLEFLIYFQGNSAPDKSGLPSDRFSAERTGGSVSTLTIQRTQQEDSAVYLCASSLGSETQYFGPGTRLLVL.

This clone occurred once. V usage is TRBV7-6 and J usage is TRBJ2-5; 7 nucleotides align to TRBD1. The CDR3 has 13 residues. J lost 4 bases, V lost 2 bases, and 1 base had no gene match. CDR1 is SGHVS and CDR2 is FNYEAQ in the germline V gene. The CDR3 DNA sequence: TGTGCCAGCAGCTTATGGGACAGAGAGACCCAGTACTTC. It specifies CASSLWDRETQYF.

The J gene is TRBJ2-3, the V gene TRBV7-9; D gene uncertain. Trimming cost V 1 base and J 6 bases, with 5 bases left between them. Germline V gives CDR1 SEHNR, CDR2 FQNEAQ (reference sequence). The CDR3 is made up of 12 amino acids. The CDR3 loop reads CASSLVVDTQYF. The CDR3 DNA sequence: TGTGCCAGCAGCTTAGTAGTGGATACGCAGTATTTT.

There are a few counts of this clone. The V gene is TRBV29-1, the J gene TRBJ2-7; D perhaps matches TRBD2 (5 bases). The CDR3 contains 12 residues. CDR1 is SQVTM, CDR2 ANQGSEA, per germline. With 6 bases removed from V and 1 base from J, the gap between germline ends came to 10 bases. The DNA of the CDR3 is TGCAGCGTCAGGACTGTTTCCTACGAGCAGTACTTC. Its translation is CSVRTVSYEQYF.

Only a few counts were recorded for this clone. This CDR3 reads CASSLPGGSWEEKLFF. The CDR3 region has the DNA TGTGCCAGCAGCTTGCCAGGGGGATCGTGGGAGGAAAAACTGTTTTTT. The chain links TRBV7-8 to TRBJ1-4, with 7 nucleotides matching TRBD1. CDR3 length: 16 residues. Per the germline V gene, CDR1 is SGHVS and CDR2 is FQNEAQ. V lost 3 bases, J lost 8 bases, and 12 bases stayed unmatched.

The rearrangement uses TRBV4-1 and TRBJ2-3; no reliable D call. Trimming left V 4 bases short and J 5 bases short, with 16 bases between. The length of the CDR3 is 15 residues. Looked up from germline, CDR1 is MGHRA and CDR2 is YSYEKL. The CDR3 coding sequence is TGCGCCAGCAGCCCACAAACGCTAGGCAAAGATACGCAGTATTTT. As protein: CASSPQTLGKDTQYF.

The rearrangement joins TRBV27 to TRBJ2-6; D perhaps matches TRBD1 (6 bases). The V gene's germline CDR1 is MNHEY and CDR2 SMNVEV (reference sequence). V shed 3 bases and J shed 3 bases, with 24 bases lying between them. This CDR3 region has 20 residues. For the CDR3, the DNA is TGTGCCAGCAGTTTCACTACAGGGCCACCCCTCGGTTTTGGGGCCAACGTCCTGACTTTC. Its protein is CASSFTTGPPLGFGANVLTF.

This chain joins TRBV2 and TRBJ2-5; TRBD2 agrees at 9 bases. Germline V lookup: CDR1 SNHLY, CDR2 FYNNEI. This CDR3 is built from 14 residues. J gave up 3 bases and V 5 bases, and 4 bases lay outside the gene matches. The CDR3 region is CASSSASGEETQYF. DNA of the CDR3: TGTGCCAGCAGTTCGGCTAGCGGGGAAGAGACCCAGTACTTC.

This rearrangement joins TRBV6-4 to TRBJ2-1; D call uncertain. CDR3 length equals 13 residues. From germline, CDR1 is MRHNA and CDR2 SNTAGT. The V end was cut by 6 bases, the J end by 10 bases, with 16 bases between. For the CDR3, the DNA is TGTGCCAGCAGCGTAGACACCCCTGGGGAGCAGTTCTTC. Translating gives CASSVDTPGEQFF.

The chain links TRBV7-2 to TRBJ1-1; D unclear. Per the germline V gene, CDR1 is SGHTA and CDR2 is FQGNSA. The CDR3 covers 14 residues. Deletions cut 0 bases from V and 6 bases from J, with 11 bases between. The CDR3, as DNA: TGTGCCAGCAGCTTAGCCAGCTCAGGCCCTGAAGCTTTCTTT. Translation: CASSLASSGPEAFF.

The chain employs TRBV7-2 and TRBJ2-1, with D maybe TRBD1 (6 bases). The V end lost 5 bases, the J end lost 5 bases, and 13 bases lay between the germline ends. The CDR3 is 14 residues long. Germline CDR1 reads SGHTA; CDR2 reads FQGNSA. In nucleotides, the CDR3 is TGTGCCAGCAGCGACTGGACAGTCGACAATGAGCAGTTCTTC. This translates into CASSDWTVDNEQFF.

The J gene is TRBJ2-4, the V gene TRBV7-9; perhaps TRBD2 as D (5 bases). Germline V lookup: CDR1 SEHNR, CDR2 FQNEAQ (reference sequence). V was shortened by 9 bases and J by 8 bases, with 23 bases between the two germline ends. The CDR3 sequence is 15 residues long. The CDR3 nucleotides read TGTGCCAGTAGCAGCTTGTCCCTTCACGGGGACATTCAGTACTTC. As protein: CASSSLSLHGDIQYF.

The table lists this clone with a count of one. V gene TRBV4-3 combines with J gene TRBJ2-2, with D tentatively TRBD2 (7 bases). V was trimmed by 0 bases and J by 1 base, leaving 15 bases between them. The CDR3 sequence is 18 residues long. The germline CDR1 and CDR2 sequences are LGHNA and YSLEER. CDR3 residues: CASSQDSGGSRNTGELFF. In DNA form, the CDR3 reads TGCGCCAGCAGCCAAGATTCGGGGGGCTCCCGGAACACCGGGGAGCTGTTTTTT.

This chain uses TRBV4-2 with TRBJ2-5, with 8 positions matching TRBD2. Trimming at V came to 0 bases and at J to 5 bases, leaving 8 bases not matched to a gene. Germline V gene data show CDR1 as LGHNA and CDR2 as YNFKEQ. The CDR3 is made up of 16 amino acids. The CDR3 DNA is TGTGCCAGCAGCCAAGATACGGGAGGGTCAGAGGAGACCCAGTACTTC. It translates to CASSQDTGGSEETQYF.

The CDR3 DNA reads TGTGCCAGCAGTGAAGGGACACTAGACTACGAGCAGTACTTC. Its translation: CASSEGTLDYEQYF. The chain couples TRBV2 to TRBJ2-7; possibly TRBD1 or TRBD2 for D (5 bases each). CDR1 is SNHLY and CDR2 is FYNNEI in the germline V gene. The germline V and J ends were trimmed by 1 base and 3 bases, with 10 bases remaining between them. The CDR3 has 14 residues.

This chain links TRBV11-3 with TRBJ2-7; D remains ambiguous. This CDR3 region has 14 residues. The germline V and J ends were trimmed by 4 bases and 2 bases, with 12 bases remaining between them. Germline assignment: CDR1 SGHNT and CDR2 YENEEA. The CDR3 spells CASSSQWVTYEQYF. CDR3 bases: TGTGCCAGCAGCTCCCAGTGGGTTACCTACGAGCAGTACTTC.